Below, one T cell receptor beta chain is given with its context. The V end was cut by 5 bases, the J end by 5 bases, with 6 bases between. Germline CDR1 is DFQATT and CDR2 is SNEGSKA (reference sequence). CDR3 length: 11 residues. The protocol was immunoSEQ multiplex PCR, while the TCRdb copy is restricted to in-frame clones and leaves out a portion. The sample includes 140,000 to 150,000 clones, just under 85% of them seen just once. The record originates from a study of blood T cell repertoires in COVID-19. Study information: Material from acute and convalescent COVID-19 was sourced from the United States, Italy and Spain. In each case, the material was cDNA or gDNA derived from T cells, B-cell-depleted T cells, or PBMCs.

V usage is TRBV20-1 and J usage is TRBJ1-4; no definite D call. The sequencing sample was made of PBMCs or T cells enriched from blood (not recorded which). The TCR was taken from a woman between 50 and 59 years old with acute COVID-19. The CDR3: CSAGPNEKLFF. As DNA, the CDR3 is TGCAGTGCTGGCCCCAATGAAAAACTGTTTTTT.